This TCR beta chain was identified in a study of post-analysis software for immune sequencing data. Study information: Some patients lacked subtype; others had relapsing-remitting, secondary progressive or progressive-relapsing disease. Study-wide points: TRBV5-6, TRBV5-1 and TRBV20-1 belonged to a set of about five TRBV segments that were more frequent in patients than controls. Under F measure analysis, samples from one preparation batch co-clustered strongly. Normalized Chao1 diversity was significantly lower in multiple sclerosis patients than in controls.

The CDR3 sequence is 14 residues long. Germline V CDR1 and CDR2: MDHEN, SYDVKM. The V and J ends lost 6 bases and 6 bases, in that order; junction bases with no gene match: 10. Unique molecular identifiers were built into the TCR beta cDNA libraries. TCRdb analysed the PCR reads with MiXCR anew, one entry per CDR3 protein. The repertoire has 450,000 or so distinct CDR3 sequences, approximately 45% of them found once; the top ten carry 9.5% to 13%. This clonotype was observed a few times. What it recognizes is unknown. The clonotype originates from a girl aged 10 to 17 with multiple sclerosis. What was sequenced was blood. The chain employs TRBV28 and TRBJ2-7, with 8 bases aligning to TRBD1. The CDR3 DNA reads as TGTGCCAGCAGATCAGGGGGCATGGGTCGCGAGCAGTACTTC. Translated: CASRSGGMGREQYF.